This passage covers 25 T cell receptor beta chains from one sample sequenced in a study of control samples from healthy donors and cancer patients. The table came from immunoSEQ multiplex PCR; TCRdb's copy has only in-frame clones and leaves some out. Counted here are roughly 130,000 clones, approximately 90% occurring once; the ten biggest clones make up roughly 8.7%. The specimen was blood. The receptors derive from a man aged 18 to 30 in good health.

This chain joins TRBV19 and TRBJ2-7; D might be TRBD2 (5 bases). The CDR3 consists of 14 residues. Trimming shortened V by 3 bases and J by 2 bases, and 11 bases separated the two germline ends. Germline CDR1 reads LNHDA; CDR2 reads SQIVND (reference sequence). The CDR3: CASSIPGLAYEQYF. The CDR3 nucleotides read TGTGCCAGTAGTATCCCGGGGTTGGCCTACGAGCAGTACTTC.

The J gene is TRBJ2-3, the V gene TRBV19; TRBD1 matches at 9 bases. The V gene end was trimmed by 8 bases and the J gene end by 4 bases; junction bases not matched to a gene: 7. This CDR3 has 14 amino acids. Germline CDR1 and CDR2: LNHDA and SQIVND (reference sequence). The CDR3 loop is CASATGGRADTQYF. As DNA, the CDR3 is TGTGCCAGTGCGACAGGGGGTCGCGCAGATACGCAGTATTTT.

This clone was recorded only once. V and J are TRBV2 and TRBJ2-5, with D uncertain. The CDR3 has 13 amino acids. Trimming took 11 bases from V and 3 from J, leaving 16 bases between them. Germline V gene data show CDR1 as SNHLY and CDR2 as FYNNEI. This CDR3 is CAGTPLSKETQYF. Written as DNA, the CDR3 is TGTGCCGGTACCCCCTTGTCCAAAGAGACCCAGTACTTC.

This clone was counted once. The chain uses TRBV6-5 and TRBJ1-1; D remains unclear. Trimming stripped 9 bases from V and 9 bases from J, with 14 bases between. From germline, CDR1 is MNHEY and CDR2 SVGAGI. The CDR3 covers 11 residues. The CDR3 spells CASCLGGQAFF. As DNA, the CDR3 is TGTGCCAGTTGCCTAGGAGGGCAAGCTTTCTTT.

Here the CDR3 DNA reads TGTGCCAGCAGCCAAGAATTATCCTACGAGCAGTACTTC. Protein: CASSQELSYEQYF. The chain couples TRBV14 to TRBJ2-7; D is ambiguous. The CDR3 extends over 13 amino acids. Trimming cost V 0 bases and J 1 base, with 4 bases left between them. Germline V gene sequence: CDR1 SGHDN, CDR2 FVKESK.

CDR3 sequence: CASSETWTEANYGYTF. CDR3 sequence (DNA): TGTGCCAGCAGCGAAACCTGGACAGAAGCTAACTATGGCTACACCTTC. J is TRBJ1-2 and V is TRBV7-9; maybe TRBD1 (6 bases). V was trimmed by 5 bases and J by 0 bases, leaving 16 bases between them. CDR1 is SEHNR, CDR2 FQNEAQ, per germline (reference sequence). The CDR3 length is 16 residues.

The chain uses TRBV6-6 and TRBJ1-2, with D possibly matching TRBD1 (5 bases). The CDR3 runs 14 residues. V lost 6 bases and J lost 5, with 16 bases in between. Germline V CDR1 and CDR2: MNHNY, SVGAGI (reference sequence). The CDR3 sequence: CASSAGQGGYGYTF. In DNA form, the CDR3 reads TGTGCCAGCAGCGCGGGGCAGGGAGGGTATGGCTACACCTTC.

CDR3 DNA: TGTGCCACTCCCGGGCCGTACTATGGCTACACCTTC. Encoded protein: CATPGPYYGYTF. The rearrangement uses TRBV2 and TRBJ1-2; D not certain. This CDR3 has 12 amino acids. V was cut by 10 bases and J by 3 bases, with 12 bases left in between. The V gene's germline CDR1 is SNHLY and CDR2 FYNNEI.

The chain recombines TRBV6-5 with TRBJ1-1; no clear D gene. The CDR3 has 14 amino acids. The germline CDR1 and CDR2 sequences are MNHEY and SVGAGI. Deletions cut 0 bases from V and 3 bases from J, with 8 bases between. This CDR3 is CASSYSSGDTEAFF. Written as DNA, the CDR3 is TGTGCCAGCAGTTACTCGAGTGGGGACACTGAAGCTTTCTTT.

The chain carries TRBV6-1 and TRBJ1-2, with 9 bases fitting TRBD1. The CDR3 has 16 residues. The V gene's germline CDR1 is MNHNS and CDR2 SASEGT. Trimming cost V 0 bases and J 5 bases; bases outside gene matches: 7. CDR3 in DNA: TGTGCCAGCAGTGAAGCGCCGGGACAGGGCATTTATGGCTACACCTTC. It codes for CASSEAPGQGIYGYTF.

For this clone: Additional DNA sequences in this sample encode the identical CDR3. This sequence joins TRBV5-1 and TRBJ1-1; D may be TRBD1 (6 bases). Trimming removed 0 bases from V and 0 bases from J, with 12 bases in between. This CDR3 is 16 amino acids long. The germline gives CDR1 SGHRS, CDR2 YFSETQ. The CDR3 spells CASSLGQGQMNTEAFF. The CDR3 DNA is TGCGCCAGCAGCTTGGGGCAGGGACAAATGAACACTGAAGCTTTCTTT.

V usage is TRBV28 and J usage is TRBJ1-2; D not certain. CDR1 is MDHEN and CDR2 is SYDVKM in the germline V gene. The CDR3 sequence is 17 residues long. V was cut by 3 bases and J by 0 bases, with 17 bases left in between. CDR3 DNA: TGTGCCAGCAGTTTTTTAACCGCGGTAGACGCTAACTATGGCTACACCTTC. Its translation is CASSFLTAVDANYGYTF.

J is TRBJ1-1 and V is TRBV3-1 (or the pseudogene TRBV3-2), with D maybe TRBD1 (5 bases). Germline loops: CDR1 LGHDT, CDR2 YNNKEL (reference sequence). Between the trimmed V and J ends, which lost 4 bases and 4 bases, there was a span of 19 bases. There are 16 residues in the CDR3. The CDR3 DNA follows: TGTGCCAGCAGCCCCCAAGGGGCCAGGGCGGTCACTGAAGCTTTCTTT. This translates into CASSPQGARAVTEAFF.

This clone has a single count. This sequence joins TRBV20-1 and TRBJ1-1; D is undetermined. The CDR3 is made up of 10 amino acids. Germline V gives CDR1 DFQATT, CDR2 SNEGSKA (reference sequence). Trimming left V 3 bases short and J 11 bases short, with 10 bases between. The CDR3 sequence is CSARRSTAFF. The DNA of the CDR3 is TGCAGTGCTAGGAGATCGACGGCTTTCTTT.

The V and J genes are TRBV5-1 and TRBJ1-1; D is undetermined. The CDR3 is made up of 16 amino acids. V gave up 0 bases and J gave up 0 bases, with 12 bases separating them. Germline CDR1 reads SGHRS; CDR2 reads YFSETQ. CDR3 sequence (DNA): TGCGCCAGCAGCTTGGAGTCGCGTCTTCTGAACACTGAAGCTTTCTTT. Its protein product is CASSLESRLLNTEAFF.

This rearrangement joins TRBV11-3 to TRBJ1-1, with D possibly TRBD1 on 6 matching bases. CDR1 is SGHNT, CDR2 YENEEA, per germline. CDR3 length: 12 amino acids. Trimming shortened V by 3 bases and J by 8 bases, and 10 bases separated the two germline ends. In nucleotides, the CDR3 is TGTGCCAGCAGCTTGTCCCAGGGGGAAGCTTTCTTT. Translated: CASSLSQGEAFF. Based on the CDR3 plus reference TRBV11-3 and TRBJ1-1, the full variable domain is EAGVVQSPRYKIIEKKQPVAFWCNPISGHNTLYWYLQNLGQGPELLIRYENEEAVDDSQLPKDRFSAERLKGVDSTLKIQPAELGDSAVYLCASSLSQGEAFFGQGTRLTVV.

The gene calls are TRBV15 and TRBJ2-3, with D possibly being TRBD2 (7 bases). V was pared by 5 bases and J by 4 bases, with 10 bases between. Germline CDR1 LNHNV, CDR2 YYDKDF (reference sequence). The CDR3 runs to 13 residues. CDR3 nucleotides: TGTGCCACCAGCCCGGGGGGCCCAGATACGCAGTATTTT. Encoded protein: CATSPGGPDTQYF.

The chain has TRBV6-5 and TRBJ1-1, with D hard to call. The V end lost 2 bases, the J end lost 1 base, and 8 bases lay between the germline ends. The CDR3 is 14 residues long. Germline V gene lookup returns CDR1 MNHEY and CDR2 SVGAGI. The CDR3 region has the DNA TGTGCCAGCAGTTACACACATAAGAACACTGAAGCTTTCTTT. Translated: CASSYTHKNTEAFF.

The chain employs TRBV29-1 and TRBJ2-5; the D is unclear. Trimming removed 2 bases from V and 0 bases from J, with 13 bases in between. Germline values: CDR1 SQVTM, CDR2 ANQGSEA. The CDR3 consists of 15 residues. CDR3 sequence (DNA): TGCAGCGTTGAATTCCCCACAGTTCACCAAGAGACCCAGTACTTC. As protein: CSVEFPTVHQETQYF.

This CDR3 reads CASSPRQGARGYTF. CDR3 coding DNA: TGTGCCAGCTCACCACGGCAGGGGGCGAGGGGCTACACCTTC. This sequence joins TRBV18 and TRBJ1-2, with 8 positions matching TRBD1. Unmatched junction bases numbered 6, after V lost 1 base and J lost 8 bases. The CDR3 loop spans 14 amino acids. In germline, CDR1 is KGHSH, CDR2 LQKENI.

The chain is built from TRBV29-1 and TRBJ1-4, with no clear D. The CDR3 covers 14 residues. The germline V gene has CDR1 SQVTM and CDR2 ANQGSEA. V lost 5 bases and J 0 bases, leaving 10 bases between the germline ends. CDR3 sequence (DNA): TGCAGCGTTTTATTGGTTGCAACTAATGAAAAACTGTTTTTT. This sequence encodes CSVLLVATNEKLFF.

The chain links TRBV2 to TRBJ1-2; 8 nucleotides align to TRBD1. CDR1 and CDR2 from the germline V gene are SNHLY and FYNNEI. V trimming: 7 bases; J trimming: 4 bases; junction bases outside the gene matches: 5. This CDR3 has 13 residues. The CDR3: CASILDRAYGYTF. CDR3 nucleotide sequence: TGTGCCAGCATCCTGGACAGGGCCTATGGCTACACCTTC.

The V gene is TRBV11-2, the J gene TRBJ2-7; TRBD1 aligns across 10 bases. The V segment lost 8 bases and the J segment 4 bases; nucleotides outside the gene matches: 5. This CDR3 comprises 13 residues. Germline CDR1 is SGHAT and CDR2 is FQNNGV. The CDR3 DNA is TGTGCCAGCGGCCGACAGGGGGCGTACGAGCAGTACTTC. Its translation is CASGRQGAYEQYF.

V gene TRBV4-1 combines with J gene TRBJ1-2, with D maybe TRBD1 (5 bases). Germline V gene lookup returns CDR1 MGHRA and CDR2 YSYEKL. This CDR3 is built from 14 residues. V lost 1 base to trimming and J lost 8 bases, with 14 bases between them. CDR3 residues: CASSQALGVIGYTF. DNA for the CDR3: TGCGCCAGCAGCCAAGCCCTGGGGGTAATAGGCTACACCTTC.

The CDR3 spells CASSLALTGFSTEAFF. The CDR3 DNA reads as TGTGCCAGCAGCTTGGCCTTGACAGGGTTTAGCACTGAAGCTTTCTTT. V and J are TRBV11-2 and TRBJ1-1; TRBD1 matches at 7 bases. Germline CDR1 SGHAT, CDR2 FQNNGV. This CDR3 spans 16 amino acids. V gave up 3 bases and J gave up 4 bases; unmatched junction bases: 11.